This T cell receptor (beta chain) was sequenced for a study of post-analysis software for immune sequencing data. Whole-study findings and limits: Comparison of patients with controls showed 5 or 6 TRBV segments more frequent in patients, TRBV5-6, TRBV5-1 and TRBV20-1 among them. Comparison with controls showed significantly lower normalized Chao1 diversity in multiple sclerosis patients. Pronounced co-clustering by F measure was evident among identically batched samples.

Incorporated into the TCR beta cDNA libraries were unique molecular identifiers, which served to reduce PCR and sequencing biases. TCRdb itself ran the PCR reads through MiXCR, one entry per CDR3 protein. The sample records approximately 730,000 distinct CDR3 sequences, roughly 30% being singletons. Turning to this clonotype: Its target is unknown.

V dropped 4 bases and J dropped 4; count of bases not matched to a gene: 7. The CDR3 has 15 residues. CDR1 is LGHDT and CDR2 is YNNKEL in the germline V gene (reference sequence). Sequenced sample: blood. The receptor was isolated from a girl under 18 with multiple sclerosis. The chain has TRBV3-1 and TRBJ2-3; TRBD2 matches at 8 bases. CDR3 region: CASSRRSGSPDTQYF. The CDR3 DNA reads as TGTGCCAGCAGCCGTAGAAGCGGGAGTCCAGATACGCAGTATTTT.